The rows below give T cell receptor beta chains drawn from one sample of a study of OX40 agonist ivuxolimab in advanced cancers. Method: immunoSEQ multiplex PCR; TCRdb's copy keeps in-frame clones and lacks some. The sample has about 73,000 clones; around 90% are singletons. Sequenced here: CD4+ or CD8+ T cells sorted from blood, sampled in a trial of the OX40 agonist ivuxolimab. These receptors originate from an adult with an advanced solid tumor such as melanoma, head and neck, liver or kidney cancer. The CDR3 runs from the conserved cysteine through the conserved F or W.

v_call,j_call,cdr3_aa
TRBV11-2,TRBJ2-1,CASSLEWALNEQFF
TRBV28,TRBJ2-5,CASSFQETQYF
TRBV28,TRBJ1-4,CASSSMTPTNEKLFF
TRBV7-8,TRBJ1-1,CASSLQGAPNTEAFF
TRBV4-3,TRBJ2-1,CASSQDLQGAYLNEQFF
TRBV7-9,TRBJ2-7,CASSLESGREGEQYF
TRBV19,TRBJ2-2,CASSPGRGDTGELFF
TRBV7-9,TRBJ2-1,CASRRTGEQFF
TRBV7-2,TRBJ2-5,CASSHRLGQGQETQYF
TRBV5-6,TRBJ2-3,CASSLYSRTDTQYF
TRBV6-5,TRBJ2-5,CASSPLTGGETQYF
TRBV27,TRBJ1-4,CASSSLSSRNEKLFF
TRBV2,TRBJ2-3,CASSEAGTDTQYF
TRBV11-3,TRBJ2-1,CASSLNQNNEQFF
TRBV6-1,TRBJ1-5,CASRETGSGNQPQHF
TRBV25-1,TRBJ1-1,CASSERGELNTEAFF
TRBV11-2,TRBJ2-6,CASSKTGNSQTGANVLTF
TRBV11-2,TRBJ2-2,CASSFRGRYTGELFF
TRBV7-9,TRBJ1-2,CASSLEGFYGYTF
TRBV30,TRBJ2-7,CAWSYLWTASSYEQYF
TRBV27,TRBJ2-6,CASIPSGANVLTF
TRBV9,TRBJ2-3,CASSPGTAPSTDTQYF
TRBV6-1,TRBJ1-6,CASSGPYRSSYNSPLHF
TRBV7-9,TRBJ1-6,CASSNGQGRGSPLHF
TRBV9,TRBJ2-2,CASSVGLAENTGELFF
TRBV2,TRBJ1-5,CASSGQGARQPQHF
TRBV27,TRBJ2-7,CASSTGTSAYEQYF
TRBV12-5,TRBJ2-7,CASALGQVGEQYF
TRBV5-6,TRBJ1-2,CASSWELAAGGYGYTF
TRBV15,TRBJ2-1,CATSRDLALNEQFF